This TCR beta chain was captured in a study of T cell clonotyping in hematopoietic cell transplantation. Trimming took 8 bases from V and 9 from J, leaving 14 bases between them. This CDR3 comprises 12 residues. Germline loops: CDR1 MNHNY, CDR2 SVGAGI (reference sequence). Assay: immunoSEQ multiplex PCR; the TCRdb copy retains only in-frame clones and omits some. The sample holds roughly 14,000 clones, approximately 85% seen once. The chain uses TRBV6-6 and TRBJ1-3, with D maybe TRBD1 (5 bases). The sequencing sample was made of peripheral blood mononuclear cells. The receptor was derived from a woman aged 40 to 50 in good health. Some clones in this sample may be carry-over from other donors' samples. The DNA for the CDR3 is TGTGCCAGCGGACCCAGCGGGGCCACCATATATTTT. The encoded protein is CASGPSGATIYF.